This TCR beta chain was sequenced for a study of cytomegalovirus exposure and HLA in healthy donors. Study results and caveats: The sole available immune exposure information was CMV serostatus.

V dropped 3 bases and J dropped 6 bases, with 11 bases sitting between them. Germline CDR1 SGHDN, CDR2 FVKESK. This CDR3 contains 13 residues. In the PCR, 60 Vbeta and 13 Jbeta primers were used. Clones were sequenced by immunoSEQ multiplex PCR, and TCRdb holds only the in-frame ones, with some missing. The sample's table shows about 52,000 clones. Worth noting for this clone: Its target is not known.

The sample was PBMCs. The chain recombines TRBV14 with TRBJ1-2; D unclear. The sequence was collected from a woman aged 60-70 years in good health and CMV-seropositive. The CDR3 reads CASSQSGSHGYTF. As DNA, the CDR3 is TGTGCCAGCAGCCAGTCAGGCTCCCATGGCTACACCTTC.